The present TCR beta chain was sequenced within a study of blood T cell repertoires in COVID-19. Across the whole study: COVID-19 samples, acute and convalescent, were from the United States, Italy and Spain. PBMCs, B-cell-depleted T cells, or T cells were the source of the cDNA or gDNA that made up the material.

J was trimmed by 0 bases and V by 5 bases; bases with no gene match: 5. The germline gives CDR1 SNHLY, CDR2 FYNNEI. This CDR3 region has 16 residues. Source study methods: Estimation of nucleated cell counts was performed using reference gene primer amplification. The repertoire was sequenced with immunoSEQ multiplex PCR; TCRdb's copy has only in-frame clones and lacks some. For V, J and clone size, that table is used; D and trimming come from the DNA. The sample shows 300,000 to 350,000 clones, roughly 88% of them seen only once. This clone was counted many times. The TCR comes from a woman between 25 and 40 years old with COVID-19, enrolled during active disease. The rearrangement links TRBV2 to TRBJ2-3; 10 nucleotides line up with TRBD2. What was sequenced was peripheral blood. CDR3 sequence reads: CASSPLTSGSTDTQYF. CDR3 nucleotide sequence: TGTGCCAGCAGTCCATTGACTAGCGGGAGCACAGATACGCAGTATTTT. Based on the CDR3 plus reference TRBV2 and TRBJ2-3, the full variable domain is EPEVTQTPSHQVTQMGQEVILRCVPISNHLYFYWYRQILGQKVEFLVSFYNNEISEKSEIFDDQFSVERPDGSNFTLKIRSTKLEDSAMYFCASSPLTSGSTDTQYFGPGTRLTVL.